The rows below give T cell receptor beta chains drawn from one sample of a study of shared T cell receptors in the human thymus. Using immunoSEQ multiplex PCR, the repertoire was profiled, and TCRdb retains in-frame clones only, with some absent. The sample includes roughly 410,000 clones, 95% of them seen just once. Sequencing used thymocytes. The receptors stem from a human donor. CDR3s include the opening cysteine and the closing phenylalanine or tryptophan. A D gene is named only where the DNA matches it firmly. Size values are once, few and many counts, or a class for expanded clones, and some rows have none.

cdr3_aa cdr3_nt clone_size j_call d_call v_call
CASSPHRSTYEQYF TGTGCCAGCAGCCCCCACCGCTCCACCTACGAGCAGTACTTC NA TRBJ2-7 NA TRBV11-2
CASSLASGPPQQYF TGCGCCAGCAGCTTGGCAAGCGGCCCCCCCCAGCAGTACTTC NA TRBJ2-7 NA TRBV5-1
CASSLDGGGRNEQFF TGTGCCAGCAGCTTAGATGGGGGGGGCCGGAATGAGCAGTTCTTC NA TRBJ2-1 NA TRBV11-3
CASSYMGQGNGYTF TGCGCCAGCAGCTACATGGGACAGGGGAACGGCTACACCTTC NA TRBJ1-2 TRBD1 TRBV5-1
CASSKEAPGTSSYEQYF TGTGCCAGCAGCAAAGAGGCCCCCGGGACTAGCTCCTACGAGCAGTACTTC NA TRBJ2-7 NA TRBV21-1
CASSWASGRALSYNEQFF TGTGCCAGCAGCTGGGCTAGCGGGAGGGCCTTATCCTACAATGAGCAGTTCTTC once TRBJ2-1 TRBD2 TRBV7-9
CASSPGKGANTGELFF TGTGCCAGCAGCCCCGGTAAGGGGGCGAACACCGGGGAGCTGTTTTTT NA TRBJ2-2 NA TRBV7-9
CASSFLGTRQPYNEQFF TGCGCCAGCAGCTTTTTAGGGACAAGGCAACCTTACAATGAGCAGTTCTTC NA TRBJ2-1 NA TRBV4-3
CASSLGGGSYEQYF TGTGCCAGCAGCTTAGGAGGTGGGAGTTACGAGCAGTACTTC NA TRBJ2-7 NA TRBV11-3
CASSLGVTDSGNTIYF TGTGCCAGCAGCTTGGGGGTGACCGACTCTGGAAACACCATATATTTT NA TRBJ1-3 NA TRBV13
CASSLTRSGTNEQFF TGTGCCAGCAGCTTGACTAGGAGCGGGACTAATGAGCAGTTCTTC once TRBJ2-1 TRBD2 TRBV13
CASSQLTSGPGSEQFF TGCGCCAGCAGCCAACTGACTAGCGGGCCGGGGAGTGAGCAGTTCTTC NA TRBJ2-1 TRBD2 TRBV5-1
CATSSLSRTARTEAFF TGTGCCACCAGCAGCCTATCCCGGACGGCAAGGACTGAAGCTTTCTTT NA TRBJ1-1 NA TRBV15
CAWSPNRIGQNQPQHF TGTGCCTGGAGCCCAAATAGGATTGGACAGAATCAGCCCCAGCATTTT NA TRBJ1-5 NA TRBV30
CASSQEDSHYGYTF TGTGCCAGCAGCCAAGAGGACAGCCACTATGGCTACACCTTC few TRBJ1-2 NA TRBV4-2
CASSPVRGPQQETQYF TGTGCCAGCAGCCCCGTCCGAGGACCCCAACAAGAGACCCAGTACTTC NA TRBJ2-5 NA TRBV5-6
CASSYSIRAESYEQYF TGTGCCAGCAGTTACTCTATCAGGGCAGAATCCTACGAGCAGTACTTC NA TRBJ2-7 NA TRBV6-5
CASSLGQGARTEAFF TGTGCCAGCAGTTTAGGGCAGGGGGCGCGTACTGAAGCTTTCTTT NA TRBJ1-1 TRBD1 TRBV28
CASSLEGWGDTQYF TGTGCCAGCAGTTTGGAGGGCTGGGGAGATACGCAGTATTTT NA TRBJ2-3 NA TRBV28
CASSFYNEQFF TGTGCCAGCAGCTTTTACAATGAGCAGTTCTTC NA TRBJ2-1 NA TRBV7-6
CASTPTGVNSPLHF TGTGCCAGCACCCCGACAGGGGTGAATTCACCCCTCCACTTT NA TRBJ1-6 TRBD1 TRBV25-1
CASSLRGVGVYEQYF TGTGCCAGCAGCTTACGAGGGGTAGGGGTCTACGAGCAGTACTTC NA TRBJ2-7 NA TRBV7-6
CASSPPGYTEAFF TGTGCCAGCAGCCCACCTGGGTACACTGAAGCTTTCTTT NA TRBJ1-1 NA TRBV5-4
CASSLAETGTSVTDTQYF TGCGCCAGCAGCTTGGCAGAAACCGGGACTAGCGTCACAGATACGCAGTATTTT NA TRBJ2-3 TRBD2 TRBV5-1
CASSGGSGWGEYF TGTGCCAGCAGCGGTGGTAGCGGTTGGGGCGAGTACTTC NA TRBJ2-7 NA TRBV28
CASSLSGTGGFGNTEAFF TGTGCCAGCAGTTTATCAGGGACAGGGGGGTTTGGGAACACTGAAGCTTTCTTT NA TRBJ1-1 TRBD1 TRBV27
CASSPHRVGLFF TGTGCCAGCAGTCCTCACAGGGTTGGGCTGTTTTTT NA TRBJ1-4 NA TRBV28
CASTGTAAWEQYF TGTGCCAGCACCGGGACAGCCGCCTGGGAGCAGTACTTC NA TRBJ2-7 TRBD1 TRBV2
CASSLVKGTSGTYEQYF TGTGCCAGCAGTTTGGTGAAGGGGACTAGCGGAACCTACGAGCAGTACTTC NA TRBJ2-7 TRBD2 TRBV28
CASSKGAGASTDTQYF TGTGCCAGCAGTAAAGGAGCGGGCGCTAGCACAGATACGCAGTATTTT once TRBJ2-3 NA TRBV6-1
CATSRDPDPKPKETQYF TGTGCCACCAGCAGAGATCCCGATCCGAAGCCCAAAGAGACCCAGTACTTC NA TRBJ2-5 NA TRBV15
CASSPPVRVGGETQYF TGTGCCAGCTCACCACCGGTTCGAGTAGGGGGAGAGACCCAGTACTTC NA TRBJ2-5 NA TRBV18
CASSQDWLAGYTGEQYF TGCGCCAGCAGCCAAGATTGGTTAGCGGGGTACACGGGGGAGCAGTACTTC NA TRBJ2-7 TRBD2 TRBV4-3
CASSFPTSGSTDTQYF TGTGCCAGCAGCTTTCCGACTAGCGGCAGCACAGATACGCAGTATTTT NA TRBJ2-3 TRBD2 TRBV7-8
CASTSRGQLNTEAFF TGTGCCAGTACCTCTCGTGGACAGCTGAACACTGAAGCTTTCTTT NA TRBJ1-1 NA TRBV19
CASSVRQNSGANVLTF TGTGCCAGCAGTGTCCGACAGAACTCTGGGGCCAACGTCCTGACTTTC NA TRBJ2-6 NA TRBV27
CAWSQSRGDREMNTEAFF TGTGCCTGGAGCCAAAGTAGGGGGGACAGGGAAATGAACACTGAAGCTTTCTTT NA TRBJ1-1 TRBD1 TRBV30
CASSTRLAGGSGANVLTF TGTGCCAGCAGCACCCGTTTAGCGGGAGGCTCTGGGGCCAACGTCCTGACTTTC NA TRBJ2-6 TRBD2 TRBV9
CASAGRAFGNQPQHF TGTGCCAGTGCGGGGAGGGCGTTTGGCAATCAGCCCCAGCATTTT NA TRBJ1-5 NA TRBV27